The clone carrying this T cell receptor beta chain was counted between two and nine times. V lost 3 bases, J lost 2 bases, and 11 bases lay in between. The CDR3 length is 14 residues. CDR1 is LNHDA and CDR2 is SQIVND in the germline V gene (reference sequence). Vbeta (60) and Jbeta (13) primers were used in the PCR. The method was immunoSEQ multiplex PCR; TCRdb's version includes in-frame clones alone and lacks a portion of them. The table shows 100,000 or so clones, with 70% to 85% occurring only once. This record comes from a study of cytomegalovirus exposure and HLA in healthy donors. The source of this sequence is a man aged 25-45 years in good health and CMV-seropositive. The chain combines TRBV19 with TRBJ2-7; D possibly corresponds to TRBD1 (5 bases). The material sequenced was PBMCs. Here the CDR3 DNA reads TGTGCCAGTAGTATCGCCCCAGGGACCTACGAGCAGTACTTC. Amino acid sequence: CASSIAPGTYEQYF.